Listed here are 4 T cell receptor beta chains from one sample, sequenced in a study of shared clonotypes between healthy human individuals. Sequencing was performed with immunoSEQ multiplex PCR; in TCRdb, only in-frame clones are kept and a portion is missing. The data show 500,000 or so clones, with approximately 95% seen just once and 0.05% to 0.07% held by the top ten. Sequencing used naive CD4+ T cells sorted from blood. Documented subset: CD45RA+ positively selected. The receptors come from a woman in her 30s in good health.

The chain recombines TRBV28 with TRBJ1-1; D unresolved. The V end was cut by 3 bases, the J end by 7 bases, with 12 bases between. There are 13 residues in the CDR3. CDR1 is MDHEN, CDR2 SYDVKM, per germline. CDR3 bases: TGTGCCAGCAGTTTCTCCTCATTAGGTGAAGCTTTCTTT. Protein product: CASSFSSLGEAFF.

The genes are TRBV10-2 and TRBJ1-4, with TRBD1 as a possible D gene (6 bases). Germline CDR1 WSHSY, CDR2 SAAADI. The V gene lost 3 bases and the J gene lost 8 bases, with 13 bases spanning the gap. The CDR3 is 14 residues long. CDR3 nucleotides: TGCGCCAGCAGTGACCCCGGGGGGGGCGAAAAACTGTTTTTT. Its protein is CASSDPGGGEKLFF.

V usage is TRBV28 and J usage is TRBJ2-1; 10 bases align to TRBD2. With V trimmed by 5 bases and J by 7 bases, 11 bases remained unmatched. Germline V gene sequence: CDR1 MDHEN, CDR2 SYDVKM. The CDR3 consists of 16 residues. The CDR3 protein is CASSTQGAGGGNEQFF. CDR3 nucleotide sequence: TGTGCCAGCAGTACCCAGGGAGCGGGAGGGGGGAATGAGCAGTTCTTC.

The chain has TRBV7-8 and TRBJ2-6, with 10 bases fitting TRBD2. The CDR3 spans 21 residues. The J segment lost 1 base and the V segment lost 2 bases, leaving 14 bases of the junction unmatched. CDR1 is SGHVS and CDR2 is FQNEAQ in the germline V gene. CDR3 sequence: CASSLRRFAASGRSGANVLTF. CDR3 DNA: TGTGCCAGCAGCTTAAGACGTTTCGCCGCTAGCGGGAGATCTGGGGCCAACGTCCTGACTTTC.